Each of the 15 T cell receptor beta chains below was sequenced from the same sample in a study of radiation and T cells in renal cell carcinoma. As for time point: blood 4 weeks post-SBRT, at nephrectomy. Described treatment: 15 Gy SBRT to primary tumor, nephrectomy 4 weeks later. Assay used: immunoSEQ multiplex PCR; TCRdb lists only in-frame clones, some missing. The sample carries 65,000 or so clones, 65% to 80% recorded once. The sample here was blood, taken from a patient whose treatment included radiotherapy and nephrectomy. All receptors come from a man between 60 and 75 years old with renal cell carcinoma.

The chain is built from TRBV19 and TRBJ2-3; 16 bases map to TRBD2. Germline values: CDR1 LNHDA, CDR2 SQIVND (reference sequence). The junction had 13 bases not matched to a gene; V was cut back by 4 bases and J by 3 bases. The CDR3 sequence is 20 residues long. The DNA of the CDR3 is TGTGCCAGTAGTAGATTGCCCGGGACTAGCGGGGGGGCCGTTACAGATACGCAGTATTTT. Amino acids: CASSRLPGTSGGAVTDTQYF.

V is TRBV7-8 and J is TRBJ2-2; D tentatively fits TRBD1 or TRBD2 (6 bases each). Trimming removed 4 bases from V and 3 bases from J, with 12 bases in between. The germline CDR1 and CDR2 sequences are SGHVS and FQNEAQ. This CDR3 spans 15 amino acids. For the CDR3, the DNA is TGTGCCAGCAGCTCCGAGGGGGGCCACACCGGGGAGCTGTTTTTT. Translation gives CASSSEGGHTGELFF.

This chain links TRBV30 with TRBJ2-5, with 8 bases that match TRBD1. Germline CDR1 and CDR2: GTSNPN and SVGIG (reference sequence). This CDR3 is built from 17 residues. V shed 3 bases and J 1 base; nucleotides not matched to a gene: 13. The CDR3 DNA is TGTGCCTGGAGATTGGGGTCAGGGGGCGGTGTCCAAGAGACCCAGTACTTC. Translation gives CAWRLGSGGGVQETQYF. Variable domain in full (rest from reference TRBV30 and TRBJ2-5): SQTIHQWPATLVQPVGSPLSLECTVEGTSNPNLYWYRQAAGRGLQLLFYSVGIGQISSEVPQNLSASRPQDRQFILSSKKLLLSDSGFYLCAWRLGSGGGVQETQYFGPGTRLLVL.

V gene TRBV6-5 combines with J gene TRBJ1-1, with D maybe TRBD1 (6 bases). There are 14 residues in the CDR3. The V end was cut by 0 bases, the J end by 3 bases, with 8 bases between. Germline lookup yields CDR1 MNHEY and CDR2 SVGAGI. The CDR3 protein is CASSYSEGDTEAFF. The CDR3, as DNA: TGTGCCAGCAGTTACTCCGAGGGGGACACTGAAGCTTTCTTT.

The rearrangement links TRBV7-9 to TRBJ2-5, with D unclear. CDR1 and CDR2 from the germline V gene are SEHNR and FQNEAQ (reference sequence). CDR3 length: 13 residues. V was trimmed by 1 base and J by 4 bases, leaving 7 bases between them. CDR3 nucleotides: TGTGCCAGCAGCTTAGGTCTATCAGAGACCCAGTACTTC. As protein: CASSLGLSETQYF.

The chain employs TRBV2 and TRBJ2-7; 12 bases are a match to TRBD2. Losses at the gene ends were 6 bases for V and 6 bases for J; bases not matched to a gene: 6. CDR1 is SNHLY, CDR2 FYNNEI, per germline. This CDR3 has 14 amino acids. The CDR3 spells CASRPLAGGREQYF. DNA for the CDR3: TGTGCCAGCAGGCCTCTAGCGGGGGGGCGCGAGCAGTACTTC.

J is TRBJ2-1 and V is TRBV7-3; D possibly corresponds to TRBD1 (6 bases). Trimming removed 5 bases at V and 3 bases at J, with 11 bases between. Germline lookup yields CDR1 SGHTA and CDR2 FQGTGA. The CDR3 length is 14 residues. The CDR3: CASSQEGDYNEQFF. The CDR3 DNA reads TGTGCCAGCAGCCAAGAGGGGGACTACAATGAGCAGTTCTTC.

This sequence joins TRBV30 and TRBJ2-5, with TRBD2 matching over 11 bases. Per germline, CDR1 GTSNPN and CDR2 SVGIG (reference sequence). The CDR3 length is 13 residues. V dropped 3 bases and J dropped 4; count of bases not matched to a gene: 1. The CDR3 spells CAWRTSGAETQYF. The CDR3, as DNA: TGTGCCTGGAGGACTAGCGGGGCAGAGACCCAGTACTTC.

This clone was observed a few times. The chain joins TRBV6-4 to TRBJ1-1; TRBD1 agrees at 7 bases. Germline V lookup: CDR1 MRHNA, CDR2 SNTAGT. V gave up 5 bases and J gave up 2 bases; unmatched junction bases: 2. The length of the CDR3 is 13 residues. This chain's CDR3 is CASSRTGNTEAFF. The CDR3 DNA is TGTGCCAGCAGTAGGACAGGCAACACTGAAGCTTTCTTT.

A word on this clone: Other DNA variants within this sample encode the same CDR3. This rearrangement joins TRBV7-9 to TRBJ2-7; TRBD1 is a possible D gene (5 bases). Germline CDR1 and CDR2: SEHNR and FQNEAQ (reference sequence). This CDR3 spans 16 amino acids. The V end was cut by 0 bases, the J end by 3 bases, with 15 bases between. This CDR3 reads CASSLAGVGQRYEQYF. The CDR3 DNA sequence: TGTGCCAGCAGCTTAGCAGGAGTTGGACAACGCTACGAGCAGTACTTC.

The V call is TRBV6-5, the J call TRBJ1-1; a weak D match, TRBD1 (6 bases). CDR1 MNHEY and CDR2 SVGAGI come from the germline V gene. The CDR3 totals 14 residues. Trimming took 8 bases from V and 4 from J, leaving 17 bases between them. Here the CDR3 DNA reads TGTGCCAGCTCCTTAGACAGGTGCGTCACTGAAGCTTTCTTT. Translated, it gives CASSLDRCVTEAFF.

The chain employs TRBV30 and TRBJ2-1, with 8 bases matching TRBD1. The CDR3 has 13 amino acids. V lost 0 bases and J lost 6; bases outside the gene matches: 1. Germline V lookup: CDR1 GTSNPN, CDR2 SVGIG (reference sequence). CDR3 residues: CAWSVQGVNEQFF. CDR3 DNA sequence: TGTGCCTGGAGTGTACAGGGGGTCAATGAGCAGTTCTTC. Supplemented by reference TRBV30 and TRBJ2-1, the full variable domain reads SQTIHQWPATLVQPVGSPLSLECTVEGTSNPNLYWYRQAAGRGLQLLFYSVGIGQISSEVPQNLSASRPQDRQFILSSKKLLLSDSGFYLCAWSVQGVNEQFFGPGTRLTVL.

The rearrangement uses TRBV7-8 and TRBJ2-5; D is possibly TRBD1 or TRBD2 (5 bases each). Germline lookup yields CDR1 SGHVS and CDR2 FQNEAQ. CDR3 size: 13 residues. V was pared by 5 bases and J by 4 bases, with 11 bases between. CDR3 amino acids: CASSRDRGETQYF. The CDR3 DNA reads TGTGCCAGCAGCCGGGACCGCGGAGAGACCCAGTACTTC.

The rearrangement links TRBV11-2 to TRBJ2-2, with 7 bases lining up with TRBD1. This CDR3 has 15 residues. Germline loops: CDR1 SGHAT, CDR2 FQNNGV. Unmatched junction bases numbered 11, after V lost 6 bases and J lost 7 bases. As DNA, the CDR3 is TGTGCCAGCAGAGTCGACAGGGTCAGAGGCGGGGAGCTGTTTTTT. Its translation: CASRVDRVRGGELFF.

The chain couples TRBV10-1 to TRBJ1-3, with 7 bases that match TRBD1. The germline V gene encodes CDR1 WNHNN and CDR2 SYGVQD (reference sequence). J gave up 0 bases and V 2 bases, and 16 bases lay outside the gene matches. There are 20 residues in the CDR3. CDR3 coding DNA: TGCGCCAGCAGTGAGGCCGCCTTTGGGACAGTGCTACACTCTGGAAACACCATATATTTT. The encoded protein is CASSEAAFGTVLHSGNTIYF.